Listed here are 18 T cell receptor beta chains from one sample, sequenced in a study of identical twins. TCRdb re-called the 5' RACE reads with MiXCR, one entry per CDR3 protein. This table has under 300,000 distinct CDR3 sequences, 11% to 15% appearing once. Sequencing was done on a sample of memory (CD45RO+) T cells sorted from blood. All receptors derive from a woman aged 18-35 years in good health.

The chain uses TRBV20-1 and TRBJ2-2; a weak D match, TRBD2 (6 bases). The CDR3 length is 16 residues. Germline CDR1 reads DFQATT; CDR2 reads SNEGSKA (reference sequence). CDR3 sequence (DNA): TGCAGCTTCAGAGAGCAGGGTGCGGGGCGCACCGGGGAGCTGTTTTTT. Translation: CSFREQGAGRTGELFF.

This clonotype has more than one count but fewer than ten. DNA of the CDR3: TGTGCCAGCAGCTTGGTGGGGACAGGTGCTAACTATGGCTACACCTTC. Encoded protein: CASSLVGTGANYGYTF. The chain combines TRBV5-6 with TRBJ1-2, with 8 bases that match TRBD1. Germline V lookup: CDR1 SGHDT, CDR2 YYEEEE. The CDR3 is 16 residues long. With V trimmed by 0 bases and J by 0 bases, 4 bases remained unmatched.

This chain links TRBV10-3 with TRBJ2-7, with D tentatively TRBD1 (7 bases). Trimming stripped 11 bases from V and 0 bases from J, with 17 bases between. The CDR3 has 14 amino acids. The V gene's germline CDR1 is ENHRY and CDR2 SYGVKD. The CDR3 DNA is TGTGCCTCCAGGGGGACTCAAAGCTCCTACGAGCAGTACTTC. Protein product: CASRGTQSSYEQYF.

This chain joins TRBV20-1 and TRBJ2-7, with TRBD1 as a possible D gene (6 bases). The ends were cut back, 1 base at V and 5 bases at J, with 24 bases in the middle. The CDR3 has 17 amino acids. Germline V gene lookup returns CDR1 DFQATT and CDR2 SNEGSKA (reference sequence). The CDR3 DNA reads as TGCAGTGCTAGAGCCGGCAGGGGCCAAAGGGGTTGGAACGAGCAGTACTTC. Translation: CSARAGRGQRGWNEQYF.

This chain links TRBV20-1 with TRBJ1-2; D not certain. This CDR3 spans 11 amino acids. Germline CDR1 and CDR2: DFQATT and SNEGSKA (reference sequence). V gave up 3 bases and J gave up 8 bases, with 10 bases separating them. CDR3 loop: CSASFSGGYTF. In nucleotides, the CDR3 is TGCAGTGCTAGTTTCTCTGGAGGCTACACCTTC.

This clonotype showed up many times. V and J are TRBV3-1 and TRBJ2-7; D perhaps matches TRBD2 (6 bases). CDR1 is LGHDT and CDR2 is YNNKEL in the germline V gene (reference sequence). The CDR3 has 14 residues. V was trimmed by 2 bases and J by 3 bases, leaving 11 bases between them. DNA of the CDR3: TGTGCCAGCAGCCAACTCGGGACTCACTACGAGCAGTACTTC. Residues: CASSQLGTHYEQYF.

V usage is TRBV10-1 and J usage is TRBJ1-1; the D gene is possibly TRBD1 (5 bases). Germline CDR1 is WNHNN and CDR2 is SYGVQD (reference sequence). The V end lost 0 bases, the J end lost 5 bases, and 16 bases lay between the germline ends. CDR3 length equals 16 residues. The CDR3 DNA follows: TGCGCCAGCAGTGAGTCGAACAGGAGGGGATGGACTGAAGCTTTCTTT. Encoded protein: CASSESNRRGWTEAFF.

The rearrangement uses TRBV5-1 and TRBJ1-6, with unresolved D. CDR3 length: 14 residues. V was trimmed by 1 base and J by 7 bases, leaving 9 bases between them. Germline CDR1 reads SGHRS; CDR2 reads YFSETQ. The CDR3 spells CASSLSRVNSPLHF. CDR3 DNA sequence: TGCGCCAGCAGCTTGTCTAGGGTAAATTCACCCCTCCACTTT. The entire variable domain, with the rest obtained from reference TRBV5-1 and TRBJ1-6, is as follows: KAGVTQTPRYLIKTRGQQVTLSCSPISGHRSVSWYQQTPGQGLQFLFEYFSETQRNKGNFPGRFSGRQFSNSRSEMNVSTLELGDSALYLCASSLSRVNSPLHFGNGTRLTVT.

The chain is built from TRBV14 and TRBJ2-6; no clear D gene. The CDR3 totals 15 residues. V shed 6 bases and J shed 0 bases, with 9 bases lying between them. The germline V gene has CDR1 SGHDN and CDR2 FVKESK. Here the CDR3 reads CASSRRFSGANVLTF. The DNA for the CDR3 is TGTGCCAGCAGTCGACGGTTCTCTGGGGCCAACGTCCTGACTTTC.

The chain recombines TRBV12-3 or TRBV12-4 with TRBJ2-1; 10 bases align to TRBD2. The V segment lost 5 bases and the J segment 6 bases; nucleotides outside the gene matches: 10. The CDR3 contains 16 residues. CDR3 in amino acids: CASSPQLAGVANEQFF. CDR3 in DNA: TGTGCCAGCAGTCCTCAGCTAGCGGGAGTCGCCAATGAGCAGTTCTTC.

The J gene is TRBJ2-7, the V gene TRBV12-3 or TRBV12-4, with 10 bases fitting TRBD2. The CDR3 length is 16 residues. Trimming took 5 bases from V and 0 from J; bases not matched to a gene: 7. CDR3 protein: CASSQTGTSVSYEQYF. In nucleotides, the CDR3 is TGTGCCAGCAGTCAAACCGGGACTAGCGTCTCCTACGAGCAGTACTTC.

In this sample, this clonotype turned up a few times. The rearrangement uses TRBV4-3 and TRBJ2-3; D possibly corresponds to TRBD2 (5 bases). Germline CDR1 LGHNA, CDR2 YSLEER. With 1 base removed from V and 0 bases from J, the gap between germline ends came to 8 bases. The CDR3 totals 15 residues. This CDR3 reads CASSQGGSSTDTQYF. CDR3 DNA sequence: TGCGCCAGCAGCCAAGGCGGGTCTAGCACAGATACGCAGTATTTT.

The gene calls are TRBV20-1 and TRBJ2-1; possible D gene TRBD2, 6 bases. The CDR3 is made up of 15 amino acids. Per germline, CDR1 DFQATT and CDR2 SNEGSKA (reference sequence). Trimming stripped 3 bases from V and 5 bases from J, with 17 bases between. As DNA, the CDR3 is TGCAGTGCTAGCCGGGGAGGAGGCGGCAACAATGAGCAGTTCTTC. Encoded protein: CSASRGGGGNNEQFF.

This clonotype is termed medium-sized (0.01 to 0.1%). This chain links TRBV24-1 with TRBJ1-5; unclear D gene. V shed 7 bases and J shed 3 bases, with 15 bases lying between them. Per germline, CDR1 KGHDR and CDR2 SFDVKD. The CDR3 is 15 amino acids. CDR3 bases: TGTGCCACCAGCAGGATTGGAGGGAACAATCAGCCCCAGCATTTT. Its protein product is CATSRIGGNNQPQHF.

This clonotype came up a few times. The chain carries TRBV6-1 and TRBJ2-5; D not resolved. From germline, CDR1 is MNHNS and CDR2 SASEGT. The CDR3 totals 13 residues. V was clipped by 5 bases and J by 5 bases, with 12 bases between them. CDR3: CASSLTHRETQYF. CDR3 sequence (DNA): TGTGCCAGCAGTCTGACACATAGGGAGACCCAGTACTTC.

This clonotype showed up many times. V and J are TRBV29-1 and TRBJ2-1; 11 bases are shared with TRBD1. V trimming: 8 bases; J trimming: 8 bases; junction bases outside the gene matches: 11. This CDR3 is 14 amino acids long. Germline V gives CDR1 SQVTM, CDR2 ANQGSEA. CDR3 nucleotide sequence: TGCAGCACCGGGGGGACAGGGGGAGGGGATGAGCAGTTCTTC. This gives the protein CSTGGTGGGDEQFF.

The chain links TRBV29-1 to TRBJ2-7; 10 bases are a match to TRBD1. V was clipped by 5 bases and J by 7 bases; unmatched bases: 14. Per the germline V gene, CDR1 is SQVTM and CDR2 is ANQGSEA. This CDR3 is built from 15 residues. Here the CDR3 DNA reads TGCAGCGTTAAGGGTCCGGGACAGGGGTTGGAGGAGCAGTACTTC. This gives the protein CSVKGPGQGLEEQYF.

V is TRBV7-9 and J is TRBJ2-3, with D possibly TRBD1 on 5 matching bases. The CDR3 totals 14 residues. Germline CDR1 SEHNR, CDR2 FQNEAQ (reference sequence). V was cut by 2 bases and J by 4 bases, with 10 bases left in between. This CDR3 reads CASSLSQGADTQYF. In DNA form, the CDR3 reads TGTGCCAGCAGCTTATCGCAGGGTGCAGATACGCAGTATTTT.